Listed below are T cell receptor beta chains from one sample, sequenced in a study of T cell repertoires in cytomegalovirus infection. TCRdb re-analysed the reads in MiXCR, keeping a single row per CDR3 protein. Of about 330,000 distinct CDR3 sequences listed, approximately 9.5% are singletons. The sample was PBMCs. All receptors come from a human donor in good health (CMV status not recorded). Some clones in this sample may be carry-over from other donors' samples. CDR3s include the opening cysteine and the closing phenylalanine or tryptophan. A D gene is named only where the DNA matches it firmly. A row's size may be missing; if present it is once, few, many or a size class.

abundance	j_gene	v_gene	d_gene	CDR3aa	CDR3nt
few	TRBJ1-5	TRBV6-2/TRBV6-3	.	CASNQEVYSNQPQHF	TGTGCCAGCAATCAAGAGGTATATAGCAATCAGCCCCAGCATTTT
many	TRBJ1-2	TRBV7-2	TRBD1	CASGQGALNYGYTF	TGTGCCAGCGGCCAGGGGGCTCTAAACTATGGCTACACCTTC
.	TRBJ2-5	TRBV14	.	CASSQVAEETQYF	TGTGCCAGCAGCCAAGTCGCCGAAGAGACCCAGTACTTC
many	TRBJ1-1	TRBV7-2	.	CASSLVSGSTEAFF	TGTGCCAGCAGCTTAGTTTCGGGTAGCACTGAAGCTTTCTTT
many	TRBJ1-1	TRBV7-9	TRBD1	CASSFRDSGNTEAFF	TGTGCCAGCAGCTTTCGGGACAGCGGGAACACTGAAGCTTTCTTT
many	TRBJ2-7	TRBV7-2	.	CASSWTGTETYEQYF	TGTGCCAGCAGCTGGACCGGGACTGAAACCTACGAGCAGTACTTC
few	TRBJ1-2	TRBV27	TRBD1	CASSPSGQGYYGYTF	TGTGCCAGCAGTCCGTCCGGACAGGGGTACTATGGCTACACCTTC
few	TRBJ2-3	TRBV6-6	TRBD2	CASSLWTSSDTQYF	TGTGCCAGCAGTCTGTGGACTAGCTCAGATACGCAGTATTTT
few	TRBJ2-1	TRBV29-1	.	CSALSDSSNEQFF	TGCAGCGCTCTCTCGGACAGCTCAAATGAGCAGTTCTTC
.	TRBJ1-1	TRBV24-1	.	CATRRGEEAFF	TGTGCCACCAGGCGAGGGGAGGAAGCTTTCTTT
many	TRBJ1-2	TRBV6-6	.	CASSYSETVFEGYTF	TGTGCCAGCAGTTACTCGGAGACAGTCTTTGAAGGCTACACCTTC
many	TRBJ2-1	TRBV7-2	TRBD2	CASSPGTSGSGSGFF	TGTGCCAGCAGCCCCGGGACTAGCGGTAGTGGGAGCGGGTTCTTC
.	TRBJ1-1	TRBV7-9	.	CASSLEWGRNTEAFF	TGTGCCAGCAGCTTAGAGTGGGGAAGGAACACTGAAGCTTTCTTT
.	TRBJ2-1	TRBV20-1	TRBD2	CSAPSGSQGNEQFF	TGCAGTGCTCCTAGCGGGAGTCAAGGCAATGAGCAGTTCTTC
.	TRBJ2-1	TRBV7-8	.	CASSLGPRGEQFF	TGTGCCAGCAGCTTAGGCCCTAGGGGTGAGCAGTTCTTC
.	TRBJ1-5	TRBV7-9	.	CASSLDQGLSNQPQHF	TGTGCCAGCAGCTTAGACCAGGGTCTTAGCAATCAGCCCCAGCATTTT
.	TRBJ1-2	TRBV2	.	CASSDPTEFYGYTF	TGTGCCAGCAGTGATCCAACTGAGTTCTATGGCTACACCTTC
.	TRBJ2-5	TRBV7-2	TRBD2	CASTLGRLAGESLETQYF	TGTGCCAGCACCTTAGGGCGGCTAGCGGGAGAGTCGCTCGAGACCCAGTACTTC
many	TRBJ2-1	TRBV7-2	TRBD2	CASSLKAGANEQFF	TGTGCCAGCAGCTTAAAAGCGGGAGCCAATGAGCAGTTCTTC
many	TRBJ2-7	TRBV7-2	TRBD2	CASSLAGGPSEQYF	TGTGCCAGCAGCTTAGCGGGAGGGCCTTCCGAGCAGTACTTC
many	TRBJ2-3	TRBV7-8	.	CASSSREGTTDTQYF	TGTGCCAGCAGCTCCCGCGAAGGGACCACAGATACGCAGTATTTT
.	TRBJ1-5	TRBV24-1	.	CATSDLNSPNQPQHF	TGTGCCACCAGTGATTTGAACAGCCCCAATCAGCCCCAGCATTTT
few	TRBJ2-5	TRBV28	.	CASSLNGGVGVTQYF	TGTGCCAGCAGTTTAAATGGAGGGGTGGGTGTGACCCAGTACTTC
many	TRBJ2-3	TRBV7-2	.	CASSTRQADTQYF	TGTGCCAGCAGCACCCGTCAAGCCGATACGCAGTATTTT
.	TRBJ2-7	TRBV4-1	TRBD1	CASSQARDRDPYEQYF	TGCGCCAGCAGCCAAGCTAGGGACAGGGACCCCTACGAGCAGTACTTC
few	TRBJ2-2	TRBV24-1	TRBD2	CATSDWGAGDNTGELFF	TGTGCCACCAGTGATTGGGGAGCGGGGGATAACACCGGGGAGCTGTTTTTT
few	TRBJ2-7	TRBV7-9	TRBD2	CASSPASGDYEQYF	TGTGCCAGCAGCCCTGCTAGCGGGGACTACGAGCAGTACTTC
many	TRBJ2-1	TRBV7-2	.	CASSLGQARMGEQFF	TGTGCCAGCAGCTTAGGGCAGGCAAGGATGGGTGAGCAGTTCTTC
few	TRBJ2-4	TRBV28	.	CASSLTGPGSTIQYF	TGTGCCAGCAGTTTAACCGGCCCCGGGTCTACCATTCAGTACTTC
.	TRBJ2-3	TRBV7-2	.	CASSRTRITDTQYF	TGTGCCAGCAGCCGCACTAGGATAACAGATACGCAGTATTTT
many	TRBJ2-7	TRBV7-6	.	CASSRRQDSYEQYF	TGTGCCAGCAGCCGACGTCAGGATTCCTACGAGCAGTACTTC
many	TRBJ2-1	TRBV28	TRBD2	CASSLSGRALFF	TGTGCCAGCAGCCTTAGCGGGAGGGCCCTGTTCTTC
many	TRBJ2-7	TRBV7-2	.	CASSVSSPGTAPVEQYF	TGTGCCAGCAGCGTATCATCTCCCGGGACGGCCCCTGTCGAGCAGTACTTC
few	TRBJ2-2	TRBV6-2/TRBV6-3	TRBD2	CASRRTRTGELFF	TGTGCCAGCAGGAGGACTAGGACTGGGGAGCTGTTTTTT
.	TRBJ2-1	TRBV14	.	CASSRRDSYNEQFF	TGTGCCAGCAGCCGCCGGGACTCTTACAATGAGCAGTTCTTC
many	TRBJ2-3	TRBV10-3	.	CAIRNRDSSSTDTQYF	TGTGCCATCAGAAACCGGGACTCTAGCAGCACAGATACGCAGTATTTT
.	TRBJ2-1	TRBV7-3	.	CASSSAGDWAEQFF	TGTGCCAGCAGCTCGGCCGGGGATTGGGCTGAGCAGTTCTTC
.	TRBJ1-6	TRBV25-1	.	CASSEGVSYNSPLHF	TGTGCCAGCAGTGAAGGAGTCTCCTATAATTCACCCCTCCACTTT
.	TRBJ2-4	TRBV28	TRBD2	CASSFSGLAPASIQYF	TGTGCCAGCAGTTTTAGCGGACTAGCTCCCGCTAGCATTCAGTACTTC
.	TRBJ2-1	TRBV27	.	CASSRGQHRNEQFF	TGTGCCAGCAGTCGCGGGCAGCACCGCAATGAGCAGTTCTTC
few	TRBJ2-6	TRBV6-6	.	CAASGPQTSGANVLTF	TGTGCCGCCTCCGGGCCTCAGACGTCTGGGGCCAACGTCCTGACTTTC
many	TRBJ2-5	TRBV7-2	.	CASSPGGSETQYF	TGTGCCAGCAGTCCCGGGGGTAGCGAGACCCAGTACTTC
few	TRBJ1-2	TRBV6-5	.	CASSRSGTEHFYYGYTF	TGTGCCAGCAGTAGATCCGGGACCGAACACTTCTACTATGGCTACACCTTC
.	TRBJ2-5	TRBV20-1	.	CSARGNSWETQYF	TGCAGTGCTAGAGGGAACAGTTGGGAGACCCAGTACTTC
many	TRBJ2-7	TRBV6-1	.	CASSEAGFRPYEQYF	TGTGCCAGCAGTGAGGCGGGCTTTCGTCCCTACGAGCAGTACTTC
.	TRBJ2-1	TRBV7-3	TRBD2	CASSPWGSGGNEQFF	TGTGCCAGCAGCCCATGGGGTAGCGGGGGCAATGAGCAGTTCTTC
many	TRBJ2-5	TRBV7-6	TRBD2	CASSLLSGGLGQETQYF	TGTGCCAGCAGCTTGTTGTCGGGGGGGTTGGGACAAGAGACCCAGTACTTC
.	TRBJ1-2	TRBV6-2/TRBV6-3	TRBD1	CASSYGTGAIYGYTF	TGTGCCAGCAGTTACGGGACAGGAGCAATCTATGGCTACACCTTC
.	TRBJ1-1	TRBV9	.	CASSVGRGTEAFF	TGTGCCAGCAGCGTAGGCAGAGGTACTGAAGCTTTCTTT
many	TRBJ2-5	TRBV7-6	.	CASSIGQRETQYF	TGTGCCAGCAGCATAGGACAACGGGAGACCCAGTACTTC
.	TRBJ1-4	TRBV7-2	TRBD1	CASSLGTGGVDEKLFF	TGTGCCAGCAGCTTAGGGACAGGGGGCGTTGATGAAAAACTGTTTTTT
.	TRBJ2-4	TRBV12-3/TRBV12-4	TRBD1	CASSFTGGPNIQYF	TGTGCCAGCAGTTTCACAGGGGGCCCAAACATTCAGTACTTC
.	TRBJ2-3	TRBV6-1	.	CASSDFATRTDTQYF	TGTGCCAGCAGTGATTTTGCCACTCGCACAGATACGCAGTATTTT
many	TRBJ2-7	TRBV7-2	TRBD2	CASSLAGTRADEQYF	TGTGCCAGCAGCTTAGCCGGGACTAGAGCGGACGAGCAGTACTTC
.	TRBJ2-7	TRBV2	TRBD2	CATDITAQRGPYELYF	TGTGCCACCGACATAACCGCCCAGCGGGGCCCCTACGAGCTGTACTTC
many	TRBJ2-3	TRBV7-2	TRBD2	CASRWTSGRSTDTQYF	TGTGCCAGCAGATGGACTAGCGGGAGGAGCACAGATACGCAGTATTTT
.	TRBJ1-5	TRBV12-3/TRBV12-4	TRBD1	CASSLFGTGVQPQHF	TGTGCCAGCAGTCTTTTCGGGACAGGGGTTCAGCCCCAGCATTTT